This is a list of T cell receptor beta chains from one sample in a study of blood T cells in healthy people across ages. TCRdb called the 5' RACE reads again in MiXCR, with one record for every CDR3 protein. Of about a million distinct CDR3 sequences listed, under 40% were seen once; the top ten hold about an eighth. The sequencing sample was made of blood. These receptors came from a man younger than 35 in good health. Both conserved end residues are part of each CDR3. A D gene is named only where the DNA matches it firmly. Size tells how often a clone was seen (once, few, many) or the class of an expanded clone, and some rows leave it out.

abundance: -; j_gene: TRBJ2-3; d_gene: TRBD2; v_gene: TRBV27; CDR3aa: CASSSHSGGHTDTQYF; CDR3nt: TGTGCCAGCAGTTCGCATAGCGGGGGGCACACAGATACGCAGTATTTT
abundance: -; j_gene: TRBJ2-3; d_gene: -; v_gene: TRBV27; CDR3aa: CASSGGSRALPGTDTQYF; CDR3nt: TGTGCCAGCAGCGGTGGATCCAGGGCGTTACCGGGCACAGATACGCAGTATTTT
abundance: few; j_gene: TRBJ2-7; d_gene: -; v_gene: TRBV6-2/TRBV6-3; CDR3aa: CASSADSRGYF; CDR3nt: TGTGCCAGCAGTGCGGACAGTCGGGGGTACTTC
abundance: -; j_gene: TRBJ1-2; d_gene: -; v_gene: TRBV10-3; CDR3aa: CAISGVSANYGYTF; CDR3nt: TGTGCCATCAGTGGGGTCAGCGCTAACTATGGCTACACCTTC
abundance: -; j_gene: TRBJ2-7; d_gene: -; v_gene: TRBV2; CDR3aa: CASLPRVHSYEQYF; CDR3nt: TGTGCCAGCTTACCCAGGGTACACTCCTACGAGCAGTACTTC
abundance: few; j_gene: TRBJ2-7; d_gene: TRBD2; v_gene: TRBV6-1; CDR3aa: CASSETPGEGISYEQYF; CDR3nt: TGTGCCAGCAGTGAAACTCCCGGGGAGGGGATTTCCTACGAGCAGTACTTC
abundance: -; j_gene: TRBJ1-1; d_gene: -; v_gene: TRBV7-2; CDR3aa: CASSLLVGEAFF; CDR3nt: TGTGCCAGCAGCCTCCTTGTCGGTGAAGCTTTCTTT
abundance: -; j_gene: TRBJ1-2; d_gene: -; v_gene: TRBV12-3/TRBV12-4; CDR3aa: CASSFRHEANYGYTF; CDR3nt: TGTGCCAGCAGTTTTCGACATGAAGCTAACTATGGCTACACCTTC
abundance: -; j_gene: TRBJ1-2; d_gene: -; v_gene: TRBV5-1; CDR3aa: CASSLAMTDSYTF; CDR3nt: TGCGCCAGCAGCTTGGCTATGACAGATAGCTACACCTTC
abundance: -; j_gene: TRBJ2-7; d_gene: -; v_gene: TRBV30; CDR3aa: CAWSVRFGLQHEQYF; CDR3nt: TGTGCCTGGAGTGTACGGTTTGGGCTACAGCACGAGCAGTACTTC
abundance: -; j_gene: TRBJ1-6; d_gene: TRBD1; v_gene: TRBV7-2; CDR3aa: CASSSQTGGLGSPLHF; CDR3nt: TGTGCCAGCAGCTCCCAAACAGGGGGTTTAGGTTCACCCCTCCACTTT
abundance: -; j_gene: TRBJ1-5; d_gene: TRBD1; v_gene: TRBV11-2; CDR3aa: CAGSLGQVSPQHF; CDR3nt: TGTGCCGGCAGCCTAGGACAGGTCTCACCCCAGCATTTT
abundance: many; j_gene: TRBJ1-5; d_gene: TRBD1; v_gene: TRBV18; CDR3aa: CASSPGQNQPQHF; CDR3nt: TGTGCCAGCAGCCCGGGACAGAATCAGCCCCAGCATTTT
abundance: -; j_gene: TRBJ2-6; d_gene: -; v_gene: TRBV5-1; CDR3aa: CASSLERVAGANVLTF; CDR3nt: TGCGCCAGCAGCTTGGAAAGGGTCGCTGGGGCCAACGTCCTGACTTTC
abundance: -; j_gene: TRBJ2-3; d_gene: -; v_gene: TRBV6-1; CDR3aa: CASSPVTGGVATDTQYF; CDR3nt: TGTGCCAGCAGTCCTGTAACCGGGGGAGTAGCGACAGATACGCAGTATTTT
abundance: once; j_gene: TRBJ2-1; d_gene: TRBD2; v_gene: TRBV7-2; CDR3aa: CASSLVGGASGNEQFF; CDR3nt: TGTGCCAGCAGCTTAGTCGGGGGGGCCTCGGGGAATGAGCAGTTCTTC
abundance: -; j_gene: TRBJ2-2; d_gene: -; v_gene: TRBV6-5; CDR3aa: CASTIHRVAGELFF; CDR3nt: TGTGCCAGCACCATCCACAGGGTAGCCGGGGAGCTGTTTTTT
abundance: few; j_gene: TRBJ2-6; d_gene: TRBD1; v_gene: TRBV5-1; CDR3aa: CASSFRTGETAIPSGANVLTF; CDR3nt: TGCGCCAGCAGCTTTAGGACAGGCGAGACTGCAATTCCATCTGGGGCCAACGTCCTGACTTTC
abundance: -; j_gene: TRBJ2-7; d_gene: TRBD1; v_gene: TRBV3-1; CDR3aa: CASSQITGQGSYEQYF; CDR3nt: TGTGCCAGCAGCCAAATCACGGGACAGGGATCCTACGAGCAGTACTTC
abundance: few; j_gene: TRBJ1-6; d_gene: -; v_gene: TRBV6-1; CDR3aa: CASSRWGGSPLHF; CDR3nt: TGTGCCAGCAGTCGGTGGGGGGGATCACCCCTCCACTTT